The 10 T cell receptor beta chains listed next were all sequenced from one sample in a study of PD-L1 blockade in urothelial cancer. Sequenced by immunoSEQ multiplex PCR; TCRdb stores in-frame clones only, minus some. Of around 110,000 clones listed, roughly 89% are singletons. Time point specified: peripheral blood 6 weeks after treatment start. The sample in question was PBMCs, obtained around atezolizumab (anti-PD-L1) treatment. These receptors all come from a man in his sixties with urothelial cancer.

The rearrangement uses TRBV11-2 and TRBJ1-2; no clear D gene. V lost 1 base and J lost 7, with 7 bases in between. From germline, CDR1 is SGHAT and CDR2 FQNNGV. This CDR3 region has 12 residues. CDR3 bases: TGTGCCAGCAGCTTAGGAGGCAGTGGCTACACCTTC. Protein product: CASSLGGSGYTF.

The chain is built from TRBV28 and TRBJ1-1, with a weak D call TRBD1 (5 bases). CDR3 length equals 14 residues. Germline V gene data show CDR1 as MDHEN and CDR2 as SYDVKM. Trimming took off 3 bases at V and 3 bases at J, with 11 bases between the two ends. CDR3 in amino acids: CASSLGGYDTEAFF. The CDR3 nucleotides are TGTGCCAGCAGTTTGGGGGGGTATGACACTGAAGCTTTCTTT.

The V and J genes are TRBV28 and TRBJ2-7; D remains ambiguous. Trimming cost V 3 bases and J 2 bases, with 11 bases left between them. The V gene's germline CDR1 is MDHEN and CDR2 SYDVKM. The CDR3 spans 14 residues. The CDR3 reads CASSFLGRPYEQYF. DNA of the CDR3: TGTGCCAGCAGTTTCCTGGGCAGACCCTACGAGCAGTACTTC.

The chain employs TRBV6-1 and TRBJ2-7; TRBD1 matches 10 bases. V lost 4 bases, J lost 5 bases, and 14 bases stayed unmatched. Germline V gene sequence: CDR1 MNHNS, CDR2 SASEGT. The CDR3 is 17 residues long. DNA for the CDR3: TGTGCCAGCAGTGGACAAGGCTCGGGACAGGGGCCAAACGAGCAGTACTTC. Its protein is CASSGQGSGQGPNEQYF.

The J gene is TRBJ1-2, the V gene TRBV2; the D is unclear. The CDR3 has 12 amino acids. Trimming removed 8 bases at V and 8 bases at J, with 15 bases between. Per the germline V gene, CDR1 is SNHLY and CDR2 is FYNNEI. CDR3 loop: CASVVNSGGYTF. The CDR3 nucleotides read TGTGCCAGCGTTGTGAACTCGGGGGGCTACACCTTC. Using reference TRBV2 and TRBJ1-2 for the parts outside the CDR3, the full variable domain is EPEVTQTPSHQVTQMGQEVILRCVPISNHLYFYWYRQILGQKVEFLVSFYNNEISEKSEIFDDQFSVERPDGSNFTLKIRSTKLEDSAMYFCASVVNSGGYTFGSGTRLTVV.

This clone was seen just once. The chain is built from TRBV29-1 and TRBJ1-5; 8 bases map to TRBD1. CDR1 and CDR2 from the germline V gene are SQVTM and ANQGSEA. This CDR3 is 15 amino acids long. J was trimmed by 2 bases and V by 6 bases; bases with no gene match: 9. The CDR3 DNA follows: TGCAGCGTAGCTCAGGGGGCCTCAGGCAATCAGCCCCAGCATTTT. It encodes CSVAQGASGNQPQHF.

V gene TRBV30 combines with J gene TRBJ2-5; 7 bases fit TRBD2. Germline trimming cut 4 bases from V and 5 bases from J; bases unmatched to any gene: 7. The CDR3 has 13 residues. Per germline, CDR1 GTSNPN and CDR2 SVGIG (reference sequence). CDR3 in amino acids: CAWTGGGEETQYF. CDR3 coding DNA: TGTGCCTGGACGGGGGGAGGGGAGGAGACCCAGTACTTC.

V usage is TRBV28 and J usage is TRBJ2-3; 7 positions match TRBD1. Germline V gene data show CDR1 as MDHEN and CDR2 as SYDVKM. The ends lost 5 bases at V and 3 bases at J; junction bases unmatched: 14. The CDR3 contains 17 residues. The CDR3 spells CASSPRRGRGITDTQYF. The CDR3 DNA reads TGTGCCAGCAGTCCCCGCCGGGGCAGGGGGATTACAGATACGCAGTATTTT.

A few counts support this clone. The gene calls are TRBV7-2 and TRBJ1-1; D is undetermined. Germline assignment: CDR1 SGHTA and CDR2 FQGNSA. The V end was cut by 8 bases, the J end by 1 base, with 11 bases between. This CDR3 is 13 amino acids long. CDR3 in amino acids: CASALAGNTEAFF. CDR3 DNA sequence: TGTGCCAGCGCGCTGGCAGGGAACACTGAAGCTTTCTTT.

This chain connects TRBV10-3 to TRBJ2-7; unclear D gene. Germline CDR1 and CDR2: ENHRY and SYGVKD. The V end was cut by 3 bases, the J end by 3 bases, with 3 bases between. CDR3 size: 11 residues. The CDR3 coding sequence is TGTGCCATCAGTGACAGCTACGAGCAGTACTTC. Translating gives CAISDSYEQYF.